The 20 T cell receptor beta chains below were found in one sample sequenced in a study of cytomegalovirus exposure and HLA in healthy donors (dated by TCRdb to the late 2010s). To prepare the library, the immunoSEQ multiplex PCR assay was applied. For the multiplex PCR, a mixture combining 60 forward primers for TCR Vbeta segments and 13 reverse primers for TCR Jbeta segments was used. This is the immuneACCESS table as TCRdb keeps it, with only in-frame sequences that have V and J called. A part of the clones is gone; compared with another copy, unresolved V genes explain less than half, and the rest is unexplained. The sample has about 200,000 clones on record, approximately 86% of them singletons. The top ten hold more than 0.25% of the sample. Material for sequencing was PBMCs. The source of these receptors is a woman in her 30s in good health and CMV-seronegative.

The CDR3 nucleotides read TGTGCCAGCAGGTCAACCCTTGAACGGGGGGCTAGCACAGATACGCAGTATTTT. It translates to CASRSTLERGASTDTQYF. The chain has TRBV13 and TRBJ2-3; D is possibly TRBD2 (7 bases). Germline assignment: CDR1 PRHDT and CDR2 FYEKMQ (reference sequence). V shed 6 bases and J shed 0 bases, with 22 bases lying between them. The CDR3 loop spans 18 amino acids.

CDR3: CASSKRPGRGVNTGELFF. The DNA of the CDR3 is TGTGCCAGCAGCAAGCGACCGGGGCGGGGGGTGAACACCGGGGAGCTGTTTTTT. This sequence joins TRBV11-2 and TRBJ2-2; TRBD2 matches 8 bases. The CDR3 sequence is 18 residues long. Trimming at V came to 5 bases and at J to 1 base, leaving 12 bases not matched to a gene. CDR1 and CDR2 from the germline V gene are SGHAT and FQNNGV.

This CDR3 is CASSPGLAYNEQFF. The DNA for the CDR3 is TGTGCCAGTTCCCCAGGACTAGCGTACAATGAGCAGTTCTTC. V is TRBV11-2 and J is TRBJ2-1; TRBD2 matches at 9 bases. CDR1 is SGHAT, CDR2 FQNNGV, per germline. The CDR3 length is 14 residues. J was trimmed by 4 bases and V by 9 bases; bases with no gene match: 7. Complete variable domain (other parts from reference TRBV11-2 and TRBJ2-1): EAGVAQSPRYKIIEKRQSVAFWCNPISGHATLYWYQQILGQGPKLLIQFQNNGVVDDSQLPKDRFSAERLKGVDSTLKIQPAKLEDSAVYLCASSPGLAYNEQFFGPGTRLTVL.

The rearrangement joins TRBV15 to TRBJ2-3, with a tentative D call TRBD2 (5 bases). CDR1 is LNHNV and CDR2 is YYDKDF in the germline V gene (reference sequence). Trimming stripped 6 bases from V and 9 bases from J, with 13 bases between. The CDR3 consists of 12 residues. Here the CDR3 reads CATSQNWETQYF. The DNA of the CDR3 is TGTGCCACCAGTCAAAACTGGGAGACGCAGTATTTT.

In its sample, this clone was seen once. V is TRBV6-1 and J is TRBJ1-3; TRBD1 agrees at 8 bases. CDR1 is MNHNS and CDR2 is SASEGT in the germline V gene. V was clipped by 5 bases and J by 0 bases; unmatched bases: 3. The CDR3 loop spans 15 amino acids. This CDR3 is CASSRQGSSGNTIYF. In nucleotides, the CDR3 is TGTGCCAGCAGTCGACAGGGGAGCTCTGGAAACACCATATATTTT.

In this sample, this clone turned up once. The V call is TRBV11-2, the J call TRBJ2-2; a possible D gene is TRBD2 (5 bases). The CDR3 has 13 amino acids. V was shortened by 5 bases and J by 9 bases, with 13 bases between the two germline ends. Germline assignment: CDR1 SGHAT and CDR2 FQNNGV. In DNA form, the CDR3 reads TGTGCCAGCAGCCAAGACCCGGGGTGGGAGCTGTTTTTT. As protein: CASSQDPGWELFF.

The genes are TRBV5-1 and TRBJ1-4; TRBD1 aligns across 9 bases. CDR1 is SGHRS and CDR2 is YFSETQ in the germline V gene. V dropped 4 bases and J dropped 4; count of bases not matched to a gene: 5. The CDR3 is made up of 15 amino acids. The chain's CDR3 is CASSTGQGFNEKLFF. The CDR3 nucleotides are TGCGCCAGCAGCACCGGACAGGGGTTTAATGAAAAACTGTTTTTT.

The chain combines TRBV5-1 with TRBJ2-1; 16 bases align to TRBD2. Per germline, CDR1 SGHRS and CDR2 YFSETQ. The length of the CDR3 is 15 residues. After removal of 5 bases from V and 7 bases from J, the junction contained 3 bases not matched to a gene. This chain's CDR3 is CASREGLAGGNEQFF. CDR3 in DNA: TGCGCCAGCAGAGAGGGACTAGCGGGAGGGAATGAGCAGTTCTTC.

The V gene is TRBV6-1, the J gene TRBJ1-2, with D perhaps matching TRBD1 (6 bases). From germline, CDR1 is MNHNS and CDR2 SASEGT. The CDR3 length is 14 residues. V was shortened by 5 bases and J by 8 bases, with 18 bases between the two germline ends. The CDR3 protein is CASSLETGTRGYTF. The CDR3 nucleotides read TGTGCCAGCAGTTTGGAGACAGGCACCCGAGGCTACACCTTC.

CDR3 DNA: TGTGCCAGCAGCTTAAGTCCGGGTTTCCAGGGGGCCTACACCTTC. It yields the protein CASSLSPGFQGAYTF. The chain combines TRBV7-3 with TRBJ1-2, with 8 positions matching TRBD1. CDR1 SGHTA and CDR2 FQGTGA come from the germline V gene. J was trimmed by 10 bases and V by 1 base; bases with no gene match: 11. This CDR3 is 15 amino acids long.

The DNA of the CDR3 is TGTGCCAGCAGCTTAGGAGAGAACACCGGGGAGCTGTTTTTT. It codes for CASSLGENTGELFF. This chain links TRBV7-9 with TRBJ2-2; D gene unclear. Trimming shortened V by 1 base and J by 1 base, and 4 bases separated the two germline ends. The germline V gene has CDR1 SEHNR and CDR2 FQNEAQ (reference sequence). This CDR3 comprises 14 residues. The full variable domain, its missing parts supplied by reference TRBV7-9 and TRBJ2-2, is DTGVSQNPRHKITKRGQNVTFRCDPISEHNRLYWYRQTLGQGPEFLTYFQNEAQLEKSRLLSDRFSAERPKGSFSTLEIQRTEQGDSAMYLCASSLGENTGELFFGEGSRLTVL.

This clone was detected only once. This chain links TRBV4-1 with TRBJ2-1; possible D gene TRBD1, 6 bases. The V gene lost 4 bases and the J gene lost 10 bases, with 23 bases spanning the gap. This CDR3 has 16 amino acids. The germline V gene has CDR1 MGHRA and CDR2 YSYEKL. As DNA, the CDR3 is TGCGCCAGCAGCCCATTCCCCCGGGACACAAACAGGGAGCAGTTCTTC. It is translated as CASSPFPRDTNREQFF.

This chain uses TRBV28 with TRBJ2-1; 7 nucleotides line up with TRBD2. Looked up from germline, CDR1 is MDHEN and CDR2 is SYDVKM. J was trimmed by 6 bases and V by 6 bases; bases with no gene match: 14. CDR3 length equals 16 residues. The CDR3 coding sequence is TGTGCCAGCAGACCTTCGGGGGGAGGGCCCCTCAATGAGCAGTTCTTC. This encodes CASRPSGGGPLNEQFF.

CDR3 sequence reads: CASSLAADRITYEQYF. The CDR3 bases are TGCGCCAGCAGCTTGGCCGCGGACAGAATCACCTACGAGCAGTACTTC. The rearrangement uses TRBV5-1 and TRBJ2-7; the D gene is possibly TRBD1 (6 bases). The CDR3 runs 16 residues. V was cut by 0 bases and J by 2 bases, with 15 bases left in between. Germline-derived CDR1 and CDR2 are SGHRS and YFSETQ.

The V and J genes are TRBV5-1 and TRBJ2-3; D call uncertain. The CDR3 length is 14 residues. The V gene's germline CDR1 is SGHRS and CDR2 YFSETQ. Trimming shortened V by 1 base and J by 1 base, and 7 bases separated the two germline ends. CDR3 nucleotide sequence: TGCGCCAGCAGCTTGATGCCGGGCACAGATACGCAGTATTTT. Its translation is CASSLMPGTDTQYF.

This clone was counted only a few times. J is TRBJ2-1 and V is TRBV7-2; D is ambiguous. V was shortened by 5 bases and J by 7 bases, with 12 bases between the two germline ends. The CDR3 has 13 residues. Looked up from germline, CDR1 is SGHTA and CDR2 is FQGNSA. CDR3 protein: CASSQTPRNEQFF. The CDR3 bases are TGTGCCAGCAGCCAGACCCCGAGGAATGAGCAGTTCTTC.

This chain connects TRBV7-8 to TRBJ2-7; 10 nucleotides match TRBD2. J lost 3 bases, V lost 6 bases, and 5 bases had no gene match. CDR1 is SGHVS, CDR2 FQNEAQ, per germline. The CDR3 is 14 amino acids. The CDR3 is CASRLAGEIYEQYF. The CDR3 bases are TGTGCCAGCAGGCTAGCGGGGGAAATCTACGAGCAGTACTTC.

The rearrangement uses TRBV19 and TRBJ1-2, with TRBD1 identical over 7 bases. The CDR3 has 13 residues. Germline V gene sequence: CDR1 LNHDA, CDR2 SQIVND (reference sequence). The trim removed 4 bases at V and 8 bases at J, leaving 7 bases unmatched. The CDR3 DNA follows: TGTGCCAGTAGTACGCGGACAGGAGAAGGCTACACCTTC. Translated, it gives CASSTRTGEGYTF.

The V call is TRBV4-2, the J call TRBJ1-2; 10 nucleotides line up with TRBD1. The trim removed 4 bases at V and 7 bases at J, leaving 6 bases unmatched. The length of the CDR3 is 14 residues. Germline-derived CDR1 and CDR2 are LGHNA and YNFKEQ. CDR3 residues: CASSLFRDRGGYTF. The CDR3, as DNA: TGTGCCAGCAGCCTGTTCCGGGACAGGGGTGGCTACACCTTC.

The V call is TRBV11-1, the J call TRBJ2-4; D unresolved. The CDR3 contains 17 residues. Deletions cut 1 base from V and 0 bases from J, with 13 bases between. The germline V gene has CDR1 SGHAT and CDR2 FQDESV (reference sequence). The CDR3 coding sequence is TGTGCCAGCAGCTTAGACAACGGAGCACTAGCCAAAAACATTCAGTACTTC. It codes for CASSLDNGALAKNIQYF. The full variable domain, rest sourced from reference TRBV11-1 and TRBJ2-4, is EAEVAQSPRYKITEKSQAVAFWCDPISGHATLYWYRQILGQGPELLVQFQDESVVDDSQLPKDRFSAERLKGVDSTLKIQPAELGDSAMYLCASSLDNGALAKNIQYFGAGTRLSVL.